This T cell receptor (beta chain) was captured in a study of blood T cell repertoires in COVID-19. Data came from immunoSEQ multiplex PCR; TCRdb stores just in-frame clones and leaves some out. The repertoire has around 97,000 clones, about nine tenths of them found once; the top ten carry roughly 18%. The germline V gene encodes CDR1 LNHNV and CDR2 YYDKDF (reference sequence). This CDR3 has 15 residues. The ends lost 5 bases at V and 7 bases at J; junction bases unmatched: 11. The chain joins TRBV15 to TRBJ1-2, with 9 bases aligning to TRBD1. The sequence derives from a woman of 80 years or more in a cohort sampled during active COVID-19. Sequencing was performed on peripheral blood. In DNA, the CDR3 is TGTGCCACCAGCTCCAGACAGGGGGTCCCTCTTGGCTACACCTTC. It translates to CATSSRQGVPLGYTF.